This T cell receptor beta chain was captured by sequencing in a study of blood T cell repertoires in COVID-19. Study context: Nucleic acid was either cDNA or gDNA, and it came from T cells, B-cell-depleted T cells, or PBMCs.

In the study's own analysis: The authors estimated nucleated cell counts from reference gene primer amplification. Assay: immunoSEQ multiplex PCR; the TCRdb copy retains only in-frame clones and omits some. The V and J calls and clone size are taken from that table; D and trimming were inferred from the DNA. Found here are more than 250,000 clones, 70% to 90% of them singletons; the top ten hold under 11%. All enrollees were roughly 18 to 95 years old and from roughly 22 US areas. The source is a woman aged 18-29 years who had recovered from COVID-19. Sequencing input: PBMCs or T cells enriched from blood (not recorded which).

The CDR3 nucleotides read TGTGCCACCAGCAGGGACAGGGGGCCGGGGGGCTACACCTTC. Protein: CATSRDRGPGGYTF. The genes are TRBV15 and TRBJ1-2; TRBD1 aligns across 11 bases. This CDR3 comprises 14 residues. Germline trimming cut 3 bases from V and 8 bases from J; bases unmatched to any gene: 5. Looked up from germline, CDR1 is LNHNV and CDR2 is YYDKDF (reference sequence).